Below are 2 T cell receptor beta chains sequenced from a single sample in a study of OX40 agonist ivuxolimab in advanced cancers. Clones were sequenced by immunoSEQ multiplex PCR, and TCRdb holds only the in-frame ones, with some missing. The data contain 55,000 to 70,000 clones, about 83% of them singletons. This material consisted of CD4+ or CD8+ T cells sorted from blood, taken in a trial of the OX40 agonist ivuxolimab. The receptor source for this set is an adult with an advanced solid tumor such as melanoma, head and neck, liver or kidney cancer.

This clone was observed a handful of times. The chain is built from TRBV27 and TRBJ2-2; D gene unclear. CDR3 length: 16 residues. The germline V gene encodes CDR1 MNHEY and CDR2 SMNVEV (reference sequence). V was pared by 7 bases and J by 8 bases, with 23 bases between. DNA for the CDR3: TGTGCCAGCACCCCCCGCGGCAGGTCGCTCTGGGGGGAGCTGTTTTTT. This sequence encodes CASTPRGRSLWGELFF.

This chain links TRBV4-1 with TRBJ1-2; 7 bases are a match to TRBD1. This CDR3 region has 15 residues. The germline V gene has CDR1 MGHRA and CDR2 YSYEKL. Germline trimming cut 0 bases from V and 5 bases from J; bases unmatched to any gene: 6. CDR3: CASSQDPGQTYGYTF. DNA of the CDR3: TGCGCCAGCAGCCAAGATCCGGGACAGACATATGGCTACACCTTC.